A selection of T cell receptor beta chains follows, all from one sample in a study of T cell repertoires in cytomegalovirus infection. TCRdb re-derived calls from the reads in MiXCR, one entry per CDR3 protein. The sample has 100,000 or so distinct CDR3 sequences; roughly a quarter are singletons. Sequenced: CD8+ T cells from PBMCs. These receptors were taken from a human donor in good health (CMV status not recorded). Some clones in this sample may be carry-over from other donors' samples. Each CDR3 is given with its conserved first and last residue. Fields, in order: clone size, J gene, V gene, D gene, CDR3 protein, CDR3 DNA. A D gene is named only where the DNA matches it firmly. Clone size, where shown, is once, few, many, or a class for clones that have expanded.

clone size: -
J gene: TRBJ2-5
V gene: TRBV28
D gene: -
CDR3 protein: CASSLFPSQETQYF
CDR3 DNA: TGTGCCAGCAGTTTATTTCCATCTCAAGAGACCCAGTACTTC

clone size: -
J gene: TRBJ2-3
V gene: TRBV5-5
D gene: TRBD1
CDR3 protein: CASSLLDRGTDTQYF
CDR3 DNA: TGTGCCAGCAGCTTACTAGACAGGGGCACAGATACGCAGTATTTT

clone size: -
J gene: TRBJ1-1
V gene: TRBV29-1
D gene: -
CDR3 protein: CSVEERAGGVSEAFF
CDR3 DNA: TGCAGCGTTGAAGAGCGGGCGGGAGGGGTTAGTGAAGCTTTCTTT

clone size: many
J gene: TRBJ2-3
V gene: TRBV20-1
D gene: -
CDR3 protein: CSANILSTDTQYF
CDR3 DNA: TGCAGTGCTAATATACTAAGCACAGATACGCAGTATTTT

clone size: many
J gene: TRBJ2-1
V gene: TRBV7-2
D gene: TRBD2
CDR3 protein: CASSVTSGNSYNEQFF
CDR3 DNA: TGTGCCAGCAGCGTCACTAGCGGGAACTCCTACAATGAGCAGTTCTTC

clone size: -
J gene: TRBJ2-1
V gene: TRBV11-1
D gene: -
CDR3 protein: CASSFLGGGLIAYNEQFF
CDR3 DNA: TGTGCCAGCAGCTTTCTAGGCGGGGGCTTAATTGCCTACAATGAGCAGTTCTTC

clone size: -
J gene: TRBJ1-1
V gene: TRBV6-5
D gene: TRBD1
CDR3 protein: CASSLDRIEAFF
CDR3 DNA: TGTGCCAGCAGCCTGGACAGGATTGAAGCTTTCTTT

clone size: many
J gene: TRBJ1-6
V gene: TRBV7-8
D gene: TRBD1
CDR3 protein: CASSLAVGQKGSPLHF
CDR3 DNA: TGTGCCAGCAGCTTAGCAGTGGGACAGAAAGGTTCACCCCTCCACTTT

clone size: few
J gene: TRBJ2-1
V gene: TRBV2
D gene: TRBD1
CDR3 protein: CASQIRQGAAYNEQFF
CDR3 DNA: TGTGCCAGCCAAATAAGACAGGGGGCAGCCTACAATGAGCAGTTCTTC

clone size: -
J gene: TRBJ2-1
V gene: TRBV29-1
D gene: TRBD2
CDR3 protein: CSVEEDSGTDAYNEQFF
CDR3 DNA: TGCAGCGTTGAAGAAGATAGCGGGACTGATGCTTACAATGAGCAGTTCTTC

clone size: -
J gene: TRBJ1-5
V gene: TRBV30
D gene: -
CDR3 protein: CAWSVMYDQPQHF
CDR3 DNA: TGTGCCTGGAGTGTAATGTATGACCAGCCCCAGCATTTT

clone size: few
J gene: TRBJ2-7
V gene: TRBV6-2/TRBV6-3
D gene: -
CDR3 protein: CASSPGTNYEQYF
CDR3 DNA: TGTGCCAGCAGCCCCGGGACCAACTACGAGCAGTACTTC

clone size: -
J gene: TRBJ1-1
V gene: TRBV2
D gene: -
CDR3 protein: CASREGEAFF
CDR3 DNA: TGTGCCAGCAGGGAGGGTGAAGCTTTCTTT

clone size: many
J gene: TRBJ2-5
V gene: TRBV7-2
D gene: TRBD1
CDR3 protein: CASSLRWTGETQYF
CDR3 DNA: TGTGCCAGCAGCTTAAGATGGACAGGGGAGACCCAGTACTTC

clone size: many
J gene: TRBJ2-1
V gene: TRBV11-3
D gene: -
CDR3 protein: CASSLVWGDEQFF
CDR3 DNA: TGTGCCAGCAGCTTAGTGTGGGGTGATGAGCAGTTCTTC

clone size: many
J gene: TRBJ1-5
V gene: TRBV7-2
D gene: -
CDR3 protein: CASSPDRNSNQPQHF
CDR3 DNA: TGTGCCAGCAGCCCTGACAGGAATAGCAATCAGCCCCAGCATTTT

clone size: many
J gene: TRBJ2-7
V gene: TRBV7-6
D gene: -
CDR3 protein: CASSQGSPRYEQYF
CDR3 DNA: TGTGCCAGCAGCCAAGGATCGCCTCGCTACGAGCAGTACTTC

clone size: many
J gene: TRBJ2-2
V gene: TRBV5-1
D gene: -
CDR3 protein: CASRKRDGTGELFF
CDR3 DNA: TGCGCCAGCAGGAAGAGGGACGGTACCGGGGAGCTGTTTTTT

clone size: -
J gene: TRBJ2-5
V gene: TRBV4-3
D gene: -
CDR3 protein: CASSQATGRETQYF
CDR3 DNA: TGCGCCAGCAGCCAGGCTACGGGGCGCGAGACCCAGTACTTC

clone size: many
J gene: TRBJ1-2
V gene: TRBV7-9
D gene: TRBD1
CDR3 protein: CASSPRDRLNYGYTF
CDR3 DNA: TGTGCCAGCAGCCCGAGGGACAGACTTAACTATGGCTACACCTTC

clone size: many
J gene: TRBJ1-1
V gene: TRBV27
D gene: -
CDR3 protein: CASSLRTDGTEAFF
CDR3 DNA: TGTGCCAGCAGTTTACGGACAGACGGGACTGAAGCTTTCTTT

clone size: few
J gene: TRBJ2-4
V gene: TRBV2
D gene: -
CDR3 protein: CASSGPENIQYF
CDR3 DNA: TGTGCCAGCAGTGGCCCAGAAAACATTCAGTACTTC

clone size: many
J gene: TRBJ2-7
V gene: TRBV7-2
D gene: TRBD2
CDR3 protein: CASSAQGLAGSTSYEQYF
CDR3 DNA: TGTGCCAGCAGCGCCCAGGGACTAGCGGGATCCACATCCTACGAGCAGTACTTC

clone size: few
J gene: TRBJ2-3
V gene: TRBV9
D gene: TRBD2
CDR3 protein: CASSAGGAVSDTQYF
CDR3 DNA: TGTGCCAGCAGCGCCGGGGGGGCAGTGTCAGATACGCAGTATTTT

clone size: -
J gene: TRBJ2-7
V gene: TRBV30
D gene: -
CDR3 protein: CAWDSITGIPYEQYF
CDR3 DNA: TGTGCCTGGGATTCCATAACAGGAATCCCCTACGAGCAGTACTTC

clone size: -
J gene: TRBJ2-1
V gene: TRBV6-2/TRBV6-3
D gene: -
CDR3 protein: CASSSGRTERNYNEQFF
CDR3 DNA: TGTGCCAGCAGTTCCGGAAGGACAGAAAGGAACTACAATGAGCAGTTCTTC

clone size: few
J gene: TRBJ2-7
V gene: TRBV25-1
D gene: -
CDR3 protein: CASSVPGKYSYEQYF
CDR3 DNA: TGTGCCAGCAGCGTACCGGGGAAGTACTCCTACGAGCAGTACTTC

clone size: few
J gene: TRBJ1-6
V gene: TRBV27
D gene: -
CDR3 protein: CASSFGANSPLHF
CDR3 DNA: TGTGCCAGCAGTTTCGGAGCTAATTCACCCCTCCACTTT

clone size: -
J gene: TRBJ2-3
V gene: TRBV5-1
D gene: -
CDR3 protein: CASSFGGPSYTDTQYF
CDR3 DNA: TGCGCCAGCAGCTTTGGGGGGCCTAGTTACACAGATACGCAGTATTTT

clone size: -
J gene: TRBJ2-1
V gene: TRBV20-1
D gene: -
CDR3 protein: CSARGRDGLNEQFF
CDR3 DNA: TGCAGTGCTAGAGGGCGGGACGGTTTGAATGAGCAGTTCTTC

clone size: many
J gene: TRBJ2-7
V gene: TRBV7-2
D gene: -
CDR3 protein: CASSLLWGGGSYEQYF
CDR3 DNA: TGTGCCAGCAGCCTCTTGTGGGGAGGGGGCTCCTACGAGCAGTACTTC

clone size: -
J gene: TRBJ1-1
V gene: TRBV28
D gene: -
CDR3 protein: CASSIGTENTEAFF
CDR3 DNA: TGTGCCAGCAGCATCGGGACCGAGAACACTGAAGCTTTCTTT

clone size: -
J gene: TRBJ2-6
V gene: TRBV11-3
D gene: -
CDR3 protein: CASSARDPKGPGANVLTF
CDR3 DNA: TGTGCCAGCAGCGCCCGGGACCCGAAGGGCCCTGGGGCCAACGTCCTGACTTTC

clone size: many
J gene: TRBJ1-4
V gene: TRBV7-9
D gene: -
CDR3 protein: CASCRTFNEKLFF
CDR3 DNA: TGTGCCAGCTGTCGGACCTTTAATGAAAAACTGTTTTTT

clone size: few
J gene: TRBJ1-5
V gene: TRBV6-6
D gene: -
CDR3 protein: CASSSGGSGNQPQHF
CDR3 DNA: TGTGCCAGCAGCTCGGGCGGGTCTGGCAATCAGCCCCAGCATTTT

clone size: many
J gene: TRBJ2-1
V gene: TRBV7-2
D gene: TRBD2
CDR3 protein: CASSLYGTSGKYEQFF
CDR3 DNA: TGTGCCAGCAGCTTATATGGGACTAGCGGGAAGTATGAGCAGTTCTTC

clone size: -
J gene: TRBJ2-3
V gene: TRBV6-1
D gene: -
CDR3 protein: CASSERLSVDTQYF
CDR3 DNA: TGTGCCAGCAGTGAAAGGTTGTCCGTGGATACGCAGTATTTT

clone size: few
J gene: TRBJ1-4
V gene: TRBV28
D gene: -
CDR3 protein: CASRGHRETNEKLFF
CDR3 DNA: TGTGCCAGCAGAGGACATCGGGAGACTAATGAAAAACTGTTTTTT

clone size: -
J gene: TRBJ2-7
V gene: TRBV7-9
D gene: -
CDR3 protein: CASSPGRSYEQYF
CDR3 DNA: TGTGCCAGCAGCCCAGGACGGTCCTACGAGCAGTACTTC

clone size: many
J gene: TRBJ2-7
V gene: TRBV7-2
D gene: -
CDR3 protein: CASSPVGKAYEQYF
CDR3 DNA: TGTGCCAGCAGCCCAGTGGGGAAGGCTTACGAGCAGTACTTC

clone size: many
J gene: TRBJ1-1
V gene: TRBV28
D gene: -
CDR3 protein: CASAPGHLSMNTEAFF
CDR3 DNA: TGTGCCAGCGCTCCGGGACACCTGTCCATGAACACTGAAGCTTTCTTT

clone size: many
J gene: TRBJ2-1
V gene: TRBV19
D gene: -
CDR3 protein: CASSAGPSYNEQFF
CDR3 DNA: TGTGCCAGTAGTGCGGGACCCTCCTACAATGAGCAGTTCTTC

clone size: -
J gene: TRBJ2-1
V gene: TRBV20-1
D gene: -
CDR3 protein: CSARAIESSYNEQFF
CDR3 DNA: TGCAGTGCTAGAGCGATAGAGAGCTCCTACAATGAGCAGTTCTTC

clone size: -
J gene: TRBJ2-7
V gene: TRBV11-3
D gene: -
CDR3 protein: CASSSPAMDEQYF
CDR3 DNA: TGTGCCAGCAGCTCCCCAGCCATGGACGAGCAGTACTTC

clone size: few
J gene: TRBJ1-1
V gene: TRBV10-3
D gene: -
CDR3 protein: CAISGTTGGLNTEAFF
CDR3 DNA: TGTGCCATCAGTGGGACGACAGGTGGCCTGAACACTGAAGCTTTCTTT

clone size: many
J gene: TRBJ2-1
V gene: TRBV28
D gene: -
CDR3 protein: CASSLNQDSDSYNEQFF
CDR3 DNA: TGTGCCAGCAGTTTAAATCAGGACAGCGATTCCTACAATGAGCAGTTCTTC

clone size: -
J gene: TRBJ2-7
V gene: TRBV11-3
D gene: -
CDR3 protein: CASSDDTYLSYEQYF
CDR3 DNA: TGTGCCAGCAGCGACGACACCTACCTATCCTACGAGCAGTACTTC

clone size: -
J gene: TRBJ2-1
V gene: TRBV2
D gene: -
CDR3 protein: CASSESSIFNEQFF
CDR3 DNA: TGTGCCAGCAGTGAAAGTAGTATATTCAATGAGCAGTTCTTC

clone size: many
J gene: TRBJ2-3
V gene: TRBV7-2
D gene: -
CDR3 protein: CASSQGIAVMQYF
CDR3 DNA: TGTGCCAGCAGCCAAGGAATAGCGGTTATGCAGTATTTT

clone size: few
J gene: TRBJ2-7
V gene: TRBV30
D gene: -
CDR3 protein: CAWSVGTSYEQYF
CDR3 DNA: TGTGCCTGGAGTGTCGGGACTTCCTACGAGCAGTACTTC

clone size: many
J gene: TRBJ2-7
V gene: TRBV7-2
D gene: -
CDR3 protein: CASSLGGRGAVIYEQYF
CDR3 DNA: TGTGCCAGCAGCTTAGGGGGGCGCGGGGCTGTGATCTACGAGCAGTACTTC

clone size: few
J gene: TRBJ2-3
V gene: TRBV7-6
D gene: TRBD2
CDR3 protein: CASSLAEGGGTDTQYF
CDR3 DNA: TGTGCCAGCAGCTTAGCGGAGGGCGGGGGGACAGATACGCAGTATTTT

clone size: few
J gene: TRBJ2-7
V gene: TRBV28
D gene: -
CDR3 protein: CASSSDSSLPEQYF
CDR3 DNA: TGTGCCAGCAGTTCGGACAGCTCACTCCCCGAGCAGTACTTC

clone size: many
J gene: TRBJ2-4
V gene: TRBV27
D gene: TRBD2
CDR3 protein: CASRGGGNIQYF
CDR3 DNA: TGTGCCAGCAGGGGGGGGGGAAACATTCAGTACTTC